Listed here are 17 T cell receptor beta chains from one sample, sequenced in a study of T cell responses to AZD1222 COVID-19 vaccine. TCRdb's table, derived via immunoSEQ multiplex PCR, lists solely in-frame clones and lacks some. The table includes about 79,000 clones, 83% detected once. Sample: peripheral blood, taken 28 days after the second AZD1222 dose. Every receptor here comes from an adult who received the AZD1222 COVID-19 vaccine.

The genes are TRBV3-1 (or the pseudogene TRBV3-2) and TRBJ1-1; D perhaps matches TRBD1 (5 bases). V shed 4 bases and J shed 0 bases, with 15 bases lying between them. In germline, CDR1 is LGHDT, CDR2 YNNKEL (reference sequence). This CDR3 is built from 16 residues. This CDR3 reads CASSPTSGILNTEAFF. The CDR3 DNA is TGTGCCAGCAGCCCGACCTCAGGGATCCTGAACACTGAAGCTTTCTTT.

The chain couples TRBV28 to TRBJ1-1; no reliable D call. Germline V lookup: CDR1 MDHEN, CDR2 SYDVKM. This CDR3 is built from 14 residues. With 6 bases removed from V and 1 base from J, the gap between germline ends came to 12 bases. DNA for the CDR3: TGTGCCAGCAGCCTGGTATTTCAGAACACTGAAGCTTTCTTT. Its protein product is CASSLVFQNTEAFF.

This chain uses TRBV7-2 with TRBJ1-5; weak D call: TRBD1 (6 bases). The CDR3 loop spans 14 amino acids. Germline lookup yields CDR1 SGHTA and CDR2 FQGNSA. The V gene lost 7 bases and the J gene lost 1 base, with 11 bases spanning the gap. CDR3 nucleotides: TGTGCCAGCAACTACGGACAGAGCAATCAGCCCCAGCATTTT. Translating it yields CASNYGQSNQPQHF.

CDR3 sequence: CASRGQGYEQYF. As DNA, the CDR3 is TGTGCCAGCAGAGGACAGGGCTACGAGCAGTACTTC. The chain recombines TRBV5-6 with TRBJ2-7; 8 bases are shared with TRBD1. This CDR3 is 12 amino acids long. V shed 5 bases and J 3 bases; nucleotides not matched to a gene: 1. Germline V gene lookup returns CDR1 SGHDT and CDR2 YYEEEE.

This chain links TRBV7-9 with TRBJ2-1; maybe TRBD2 (6 bases). CDR1 and CDR2 (germline): SEHNR, FQNEAQ (reference sequence). The V end was cut by 2 bases, the J end by 6 bases, with 14 bases between. The CDR3 spans 15 residues. Here the CDR3 reads CASSLSGLSGNEQFF. CDR3 bases: TGTGCCAGCAGCTTATCGGGACTTTCGGGCAATGAGCAGTTCTTC.

This chain uses TRBV9 with TRBJ2-3, with 7 bases fitting TRBD2. The J segment lost 0 bases and the V segment lost 2 bases, leaving 3 bases of the junction unmatched. Germline lookup yields CDR1 SGDLS and CDR2 YYNGEE. The CDR3 totals 15 residues. CDR3 in amino acids: CASSVDGRSTDTQYF. CDR3 sequence (DNA): TGTGCCAGCAGCGTTGACGGGAGGAGCACAGATACGCAGTATTTT. The full variable domain, its missing parts supplied by reference TRBV9 and TRBJ2-3, is DSGVTQTPKHLITATGQRVTLRCSPRSGDLSVYWYQQSLDQGLQFLIQYYNGEERAKGNILERFSAQQFPDLHSELNLSSLELGDSALYFCASSVDGRSTDTQYFGPGTRLTVL.

This sequence joins TRBV11-2 and TRBJ2-1; D not certain. This CDR3 is 12 amino acids long. Per germline, CDR1 SGHAT and CDR2 FQNNGV. Trimming pared 4 bases from V and 8 bases from J, leaving 9 bases between. This chain's CDR3 is CASSSKTDEQFF. The DNA for the CDR3 is TGTGCCAGCAGCTCTAAAACCGATGAGCAGTTCTTC.

This CDR3 is CASSPTEGAWGYTF. In nucleotides, the CDR3 is TGTGCCAGCAGCCCCACGGAGGGAGCGTGGGGCTACACCTTC. The chain combines TRBV6-5 with TRBJ1-2; no reliable D call. Trimming removed 6 bases at V and 8 bases at J, with 19 bases between. CDR3 length: 14 amino acids. Germline-derived CDR1 and CDR2 are MNHEY and SVGAGI.

This rearrangement joins TRBV7-2 to TRBJ1-1; D remains ambiguous. V lost 3 bases, J lost 1 base, and 6 bases lay in between. The CDR3 loop spans 13 amino acids. Germline V gives CDR1 SGHTA, CDR2 FQGNSA. For the CDR3, the DNA is TGTGCCAGCAGCTTCGAACGGAACACTGAAGCTTTCTTT. Translation gives CASSFERNTEAFF.

The J gene is TRBJ1-5, the V gene TRBV28, with unresolved D. Germline V CDR1 and CDR2: MDHEN, SYDVKM. V was shortened by 4 bases and J by 15 bases, with 25 bases between the two germline ends. The CDR3 is 15 amino acids. The CDR3 DNA follows: TGTGCCAGCAGTTCCTACACGTTAGAGATAGATCGATCGCATTTT. Translated, it gives CASSSYTLEIDRSHF.

J is TRBJ1-3 and V is TRBV4-3, with 9 bases that match TRBD1. The CDR3 runs 17 residues. Germline V gene lookup returns CDR1 LGHNA and CDR2 YSLEER. After removal of 1 base from V and 7 bases from J, the junction contained 11 bases not matched to a gene. CDR3 bases: TGCGCCAGCAGCCAAGCCGTAGCGGACAGGGGATGGAACACCATATATTTT. Its translation is CASSQAVADRGWNTIYF.

The chain combines TRBV3-1 (or the pseudogene TRBV3-2) with TRBJ1-2, with TRBD1 matching 7 bases. The CDR3 spans 15 residues. The germline V gene has CDR1 LGHDT and CDR2 YNNKEL (reference sequence). V gave up 4 bases and J gave up 2 bases; unmatched junction bases: 7. CDR3 sequence (DNA): TGTGCCAGCAGCCCCGATGCAGGGGGGAACTATGGCTACACCTTC. Translated: CASSPDAGGNYGYTF.

The chain is built from TRBV7-3 and TRBJ2-1; possible D gene TRBD1, 5 bases. The germline gives CDR1 SGHTA, CDR2 FQGTGA. V was trimmed by 2 bases and J by 0 bases, leaving 8 bases between them. The CDR3 contains 15 residues. The CDR3: CASSLEGHSYNEQFF. The DNA of the CDR3 is TGTGCCAGCAGCTTAGAAGGACACTCCTACAATGAGCAGTTCTTC.

This chain joins TRBV12-3 or TRBV12-4 and TRBJ2-7; maybe TRBD2 (6 bases). The CDR3 spans 10 residues. The chain's CDR3 is CVGGPYEQYF. For the CDR3, the DNA is TGTGTCGGGGGACCCTACGAGCAGTACTTC.

V is TRBV28 and J is TRBJ2-1; 10 positions agree with TRBD2. The J segment lost 5 bases and the V segment lost 7 bases, leaving 17 bases of the junction unmatched. The CDR3 runs 18 residues. From germline, CDR1 is MDHEN and CDR2 SYDVKM. CDR3 sequence reads: CASTHRPSLAGANNEQFF. The CDR3 DNA reads as TGTGCCAGCACCCACCGCCCTTCCCTAGCGGGAGCCAACAATGAGCAGTTCTTC.

The rearrangement joins TRBV3-1 (or the pseudogene TRBV3-2) to TRBJ1-2, with a weak D call TRBD1 (6 bases). This CDR3 is 15 amino acids long. V lost 2 bases and J 2 bases, leaving 12 bases between the germline ends. The germline CDR1 and CDR2 sequences are LGHDT and YNNKEL (reference sequence). In DNA form, the CDR3 reads TGTGCCAGCAGCCAATGGACAGAGTGGAACTATGGCTACACCTTC. Translated: CASSQWTEWNYGYTF.

The J gene is TRBJ1-1, the V gene TRBV2; no clear D. V lost 10 bases and J 0 bases, leaving 12 bases between the germline ends. Germline assignment: CDR1 SNHLY and CDR2 FYNNEI. The CDR3 consists of 13 residues. CDR3 residues: CATSGRVNTEAFF. The CDR3 coding sequence is TGTGCCACCTCAGGTCGGGTGAACACTGAAGCTTTCTTT.